One sample yielded the 22 T cell receptor beta chains listed below, sequenced in a study of vaccination effects on CD4 cells after COVID-19. After more than 8 days in culture, the CD4+ T cells were isolated. These receptors lack a known antigen. Generated by immunoSEQ multiplex PCR, the TCRdb table keeps only in-frame clones and is missing some. The profile covers around 30,000 clones, with more than 55% appearing a single time and under 10% taken by the ten largest. The sequencing used CD4+ T cells from PBMCs cultured without peptide, collected before COVID-19 vaccination. Receptors were obtained from a human donor who received a COVID-19 vaccine.

This chain connects TRBV5-1 to TRBJ2-7, with TRBD1 matching over 10 bases. The V and J ends lost 4 bases and 0 bases, in that order; junction bases with no gene match: 4. The germline V gene has CDR1 SGHRS and CDR2 YFSETQ. The CDR3 length is 15 residues. CDR3 sequence (DNA): TGCGCCAGCAGCGCGGGACAGGGGAACTCCTACGAGCAGTACTTC. Its translation is CASSAGQGNSYEQYF.

This clone is a singleton in its sample. The CDR3 bases are TGCGCCAGCAGTGGAGACACCTCGAACACTGAAGCTTTCTTT. Protein product: CASSGDTSNTEAFF. The V call is TRBV10-2, the J call TRBJ1-1; D remains ambiguous. The CDR3 is 14 amino acids. CDR1 is WSHSY and CDR2 is SAAADI in the germline V gene. The ends were cut back, 4 bases at V and 1 base at J, with 10 bases in the middle.

This clone appeared a few times. This chain joins TRBV5-1 and TRBJ2-2; 7 nucleotides match TRBD2. V lost 1 base to trimming and J lost 7 bases; unmatched junction nucleotides: 4. Germline assignment: CDR1 SGHRS and CDR2 YFSETQ. The CDR3 extends over 14 amino acids. In DNA form, the CDR3 reads TGCGCCAGCAGCTTGAGTGGGAGGGACGGGGAGCTGTTTTTT. Encoded protein: CASSLSGRDGELFF.

This rearrangement joins TRBV12-3 or TRBV12-4 to TRBJ1-6; D possibly corresponds to TRBD1 (5 bases). V lost 6 bases and J 2 bases, leaving 5 bases between the germline ends. There are 13 residues in the CDR3. This chain's CDR3 is CASRGPYNSPLHF. The CDR3, as DNA: TGTGCCAGCAGGGGACCCTATAATTCACCCCTCCACTTT.

This chain joins TRBV18 and TRBJ2-3, with 8 bases that match TRBD1. The CDR3 runs 19 residues. The germline CDR1 and CDR2 sequences are KGHSH and LQKENI. Losses at the gene ends were 5 bases for V and 3 bases for J; bases not matched to a gene: 19. CDR3 sequence reads: CASSYNTHTRQGRTDTQYF. In nucleotides, the CDR3 is TGTGCCAGCTCATACAATACCCATACCCGACAGGGGCGGACAGATACGCAGTATTTT.

This clone was seen only a few times. J is TRBJ1-3 and V is TRBV4-1; 10 bases are a match to TRBD1. Germline-derived CDR1 and CDR2 are MGHRA and YSYEKL. The V and J ends lost 4 bases and 3 bases, in that order; junction bases with no gene match: 9. CDR3 length: 17 amino acids. DNA of the CDR3: TGCGCCAGCAGCCGACCGCGGACAGGGGGTAGTGGAAACACCATATATTTT. The encoded protein is CASSRPRTGGSGNTIYF.

By its share, this clone is medium-sized (0.01 to 0.1%). The chain couples TRBV4-1 to TRBJ2-7; a possible D gene is TRBD2 (6 bases). Trimming shortened V by 6 bases and J by 0 bases, and 15 bases separated the two germline ends. Germline values: CDR1 MGHRA, CDR2 YSYEKL. The CDR3 is 15 amino acids. CDR3 sequence reads: CASRRGAGASYEQYF. The CDR3 nucleotides are TGCGCCAGCAGGCGGGGCGCCGGGGCCTCCTACGAGCAGTACTTC.

The chain has TRBV6-5 and TRBJ2-1; TRBD1 is a possible D gene (7 bases). Trimming cost V 4 bases and J 6 bases, with 13 bases left between them. The CDR3 has 14 residues. CDR1 MNHEY and CDR2 SVGAGI come from the germline V gene. The CDR3 nucleotides are TGTGCCAGCAGTTCGGAGGGGGCGGTCAATGAGCAGTTCTTC. Protein: CASSSEGAVNEQFF.

This chain joins TRBV19 and TRBJ1-5, with D unclear. The germline CDR1 and CDR2 sequences are LNHDA and SQIVND (reference sequence). This CDR3 comprises 15 residues. Trimming shortened V by 3 bases and J by 2 bases, and 11 bases separated the two germline ends. CDR3 sequence: CASSIGPYRNQPQHF. The CDR3, as DNA: TGTGCCAGTAGTATCGGCCCTTATCGCAATCAGCCCCAGCATTTT.

The rearrangement uses TRBV30 and TRBJ1-6; TRBD1 is a possible D gene (6 bases). This CDR3 contains 13 residues. Per germline, CDR1 GTSNPN and CDR2 SVGIG (reference sequence). Trimming shortened V by 3 bases and J by 7 bases, and 10 bases separated the two germline ends. DNA for the CDR3: TGTGCCTGGAGCAGACAGGAGAATTCACCCCTCCACTTT. Amino acid sequence: CAWSRQENSPLHF.

The chain links TRBV5-4 to TRBJ2-5; 7 bases line up with TRBD2. The trim removed 3 bases at V and 0 bases at J, leaving 5 bases unmatched. Germline CDR1 reads SGHNT; CDR2 reads YYREEE (reference sequence). This CDR3 is 15 amino acids long. As DNA, the CDR3 is TGTGCCAGCAGCTACATAGCGGGCCACCAAGAGACCCAGTACTTC. Encoded protein: CASSYIAGHQETQYF.

The chain employs TRBV21-1 and TRBJ2-1. TRBV21-1 represents a pseudogene. This CDR3 region has 15 residues. The CDR3 region has the DNA TGTGCCAGCAGCAAAACAGAGGGGTTTCCCAATGAGCAGTTCTTC. It translates to CASSKTEGFPNEQFF.

The chain combines TRBV5-4 with TRBJ1-1; D is unresolved. This CDR3 has 14 residues. V was clipped by 4 bases and J by 5 bases, with 15 bases between them. Per the germline V gene, CDR1 is SGHNT and CDR2 is YYREEE (reference sequence). The CDR3 region is CASSIPSGKTEAFF. The CDR3 nucleotides read TGTGCCAGCAGCATCCCCAGCGGGAAGACTGAAGCTTTCTTT.

The chain recombines TRBV6-5 with TRBJ1-2, with D perhaps matching TRBD1 (5 bases). V lost 3 bases, J lost 3 bases, and 14 bases lay in between. This CDR3 is built from 15 residues. CDR1 and CDR2 (germline): MNHEY, SVGAGI. The CDR3 sequence: CASSYEGTEYYGYTF. The CDR3 region has the DNA TGTGCCAGCAGTTATGAAGGGACGGAGTACTATGGCTACACCTTC.

This clone was detected only a few times. The chain couples TRBV19 to TRBJ1-4; possible D gene TRBD1, 5 bases. The germline V gene encodes CDR1 LNHDA and CDR2 SQIVND (reference sequence). There are 16 residues in the CDR3. The V end lost 8 bases, the J end lost 6 bases, and 22 bases lay between the germline ends. The CDR3, as DNA: TGTGCCAGTCGAGTCCGGCTGGGGCTTCGGGATGAAAAACTGTTTTTT. Protein sequence: CASRVRLGLRDEKLFF.

The chain has TRBV5-1 and TRBJ2-3, with D perhaps matching TRBD2 (5 bases). This CDR3 region has 14 residues. Trimming stripped 5 bases from V and 1 base from J, with 11 bases between. The germline V gene encodes CDR1 SGHRS and CDR2 YFSETQ. The CDR3 protein is CASRVTSGTDTQYF. The CDR3 nucleotides are TGCGCCAGCAGAGTAACTAGTGGCACAGATACGCAGTATTTT.

V usage is TRBV6-1 and J usage is TRBJ2-3; D not resolved. Germline V gene sequence: CDR1 MNHNS, CDR2 SASEGT. V dropped 0 bases and J dropped 2 bases, with 12 bases sitting between them. The length of the CDR3 is 16 residues. The CDR3 reads CASSEAQGYPTDTQYF. CDR3 coding DNA: TGTGCCAGCAGTGAAGCGCAAGGCTATCCCACAGATACGCAGTATTTT.

This chain joins TRBV11-2 and TRBJ2-6; a weak D match, TRBD1 (5 bases). Per germline, CDR1 SGHAT and CDR2 FQNNGV. The CDR3 consists of 16 residues. Deletions cut 5 bases from V and 4 bases from J, with 15 bases between. The CDR3 loop reads CASSPRGASGANVLTF. In nucleotides, the CDR3 is TGTGCCAGCAGCCCACGTGGGGCTTCAGGGGCCAACGTCCTGACTTTC.

The rearrangement links TRBV5-1 to TRBJ2-6; 11 nucleotides line up with TRBD1. The CDR3 is made up of 20 amino acids. Germline lookup yields CDR1 SGHRS and CDR2 YFSETQ. The ends lost 1 base at V and 0 bases at J; junction bases unmatched: 9. CDR3 sequence reads: CASSLLGRTGGGSGANVLTF. The CDR3 DNA sequence: TGCGCCAGCAGCTTGTTGGGGCGGACAGGGGGCGGCTCTGGGGCCAACGTCCTGACTTTC.

The chain combines TRBV24-1 with TRBJ2-3; TRBD2 matches at 7 bases. CDR1 and CDR2 (germline): KGHDR, SFDVKD. The trim removed 10 bases at V and 2 bases at J, leaving 2 bases unmatched. This CDR3 spans 12 amino acids. CDR3: CATGTNTDTQYF. The CDR3 nucleotides are TGTGCCACTGGGACTAACACAGATACGCAGTATTTT.

The rearrangement joins TRBV6-5 to TRBJ2-3; TRBD1 agrees at 7 bases. After removal of 3 bases from V and 6 bases from J, the junction contained 9 bases not matched to a gene. This CDR3 contains 15 residues. Germline V CDR1 and CDR2: MNHEY, SVGAGI. CDR3: CASSYGTGAPDTQYF. The CDR3 coding sequence is TGTGCCAGCAGTTATGGTACAGGGGCCCCGGATACGCAGTATTTT.

The V and J genes are TRBV7-2 and TRBJ2-5, with D hard to call. Germline V CDR1 and CDR2: SGHTA, FQGNSA. CDR3 length: 16 residues. V lost 1 base and J lost 4, with 16 bases in between. The CDR3 protein is CASSLVPFALTETQYF. The CDR3, as DNA: TGTGCCAGCAGCTTAGTTCCCTTTGCACTTACAGAGACCCAGTACTTC.